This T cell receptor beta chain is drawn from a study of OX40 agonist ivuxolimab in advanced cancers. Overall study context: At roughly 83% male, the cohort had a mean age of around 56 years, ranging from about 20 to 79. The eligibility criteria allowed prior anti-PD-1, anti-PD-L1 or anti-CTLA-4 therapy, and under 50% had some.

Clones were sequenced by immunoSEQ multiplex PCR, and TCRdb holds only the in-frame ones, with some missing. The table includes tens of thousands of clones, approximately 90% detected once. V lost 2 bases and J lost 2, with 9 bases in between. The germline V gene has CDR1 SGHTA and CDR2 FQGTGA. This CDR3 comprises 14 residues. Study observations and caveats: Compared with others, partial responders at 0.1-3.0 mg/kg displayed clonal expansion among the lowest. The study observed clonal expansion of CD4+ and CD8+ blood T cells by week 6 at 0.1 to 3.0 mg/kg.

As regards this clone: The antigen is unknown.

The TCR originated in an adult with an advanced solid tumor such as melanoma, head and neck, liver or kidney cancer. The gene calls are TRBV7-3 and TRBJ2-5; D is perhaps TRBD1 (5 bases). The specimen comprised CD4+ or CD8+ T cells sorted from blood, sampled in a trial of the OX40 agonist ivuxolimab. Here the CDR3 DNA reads TGTGCCAGCAGCTTAGATACAGGTCAAGAGACCCAGTACTTC. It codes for CASSLDTGQETQYF.